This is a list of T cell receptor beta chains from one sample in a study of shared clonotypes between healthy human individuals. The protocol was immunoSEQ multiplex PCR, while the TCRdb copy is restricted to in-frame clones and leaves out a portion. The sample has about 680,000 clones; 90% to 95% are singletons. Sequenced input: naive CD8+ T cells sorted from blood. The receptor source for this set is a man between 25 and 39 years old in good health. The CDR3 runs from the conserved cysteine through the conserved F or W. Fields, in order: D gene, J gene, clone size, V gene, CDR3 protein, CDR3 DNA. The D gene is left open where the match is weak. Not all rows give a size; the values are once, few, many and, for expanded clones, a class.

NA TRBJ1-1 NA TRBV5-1 CASSSRPGAMNTEAFF TGCGCCAGCAGCTCCCGGCCCGGAGCTATGAACACTGAAGCTTTCTTT
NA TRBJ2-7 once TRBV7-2 CASSFPPRGAVSYEQYF TGTGCCAGCAGCTTCCCCCCCCGAGGCGCGGTTTCCTACGAGCAGTACTTC
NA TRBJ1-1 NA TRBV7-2 CASSLFLGGNTEAFF TGTGCCAGCAGCTTATTCTTGGGGGGCAACACTGAAGCTTTCTTT
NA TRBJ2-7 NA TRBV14 CASKGPSSLARPYEQYF TGTGCCAGCAAGGGACCCTCTTCGCTAGCGAGACCCTACGAGCAGTACTTC
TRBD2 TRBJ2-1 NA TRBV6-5 CASSYVVVAGVAEQFF TGTGCCAGCAGTTACGTCGTGGTAGCGGGAGTGGCTGAGCAGTTCTTC
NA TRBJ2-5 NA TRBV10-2 CASGNDRQETQYF TGCGCCAGCGGGAACGACCGCCAAGAGACCCAGTACTTC
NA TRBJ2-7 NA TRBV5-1 CASSLGQGTPYEQYF TGCGCCAGCAGCTTAGGGCAGGGCACACCCTACGAGCAGTACTTC
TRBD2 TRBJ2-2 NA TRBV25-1 CASSASSGGTGELFF TGTGCCAGCAGTGCCTCTAGCGGGGGCACCGGGGAGCTGTTTTTT
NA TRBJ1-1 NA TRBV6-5 CASSSLFPRVNTEAFF TGTGCCAGCAGTTCCCTCTTTCCACGGGTGAACACTGAAGCTTTCTTT
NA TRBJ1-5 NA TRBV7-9 CASSLEGRQPQHF TGTGCCAGCAGCTTAGAGGGTCGCCAGCCCCAGCATTTT
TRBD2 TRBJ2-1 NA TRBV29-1 CSVVSGGNEQFF TGCAGCGTTGTTTCGGGGGGCAATGAGCAGTTCTTC
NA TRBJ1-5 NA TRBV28 CASSPGVVPQHF TGTGCCAGCAGTCCGGGGGTGGTGCCCCAGCATTTT
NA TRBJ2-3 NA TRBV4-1 CASSHVGADTQYF TGCGCCAGCAGCCATGTGGGGGCAGATACGCAGTATTTT
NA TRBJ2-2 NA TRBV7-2 CASSLEGVSENTGELFF TGTGCCAGCAGCTTAGAGGGGGTTAGCGAGAACACCGGGGAGCTGTTTTTT
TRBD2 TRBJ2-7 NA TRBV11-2 CASSTSGYYEQYF TGTGCCAGCAGCACTAGCGGTTACTACGAGCAGTACTTC
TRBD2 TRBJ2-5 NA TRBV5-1 CASSPEGLGGQETQYF TGCGCCAGCAGCCCAGAGGGACTAGGTGGGCAAGAGACCCAGTACTTC
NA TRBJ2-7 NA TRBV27 CASSLSLLAGYEQYF TGTGCCAGCAGTTTATCATTACTAGCAGGATACGAGCAGTACTTC
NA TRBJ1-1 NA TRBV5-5 CASSLRQAPPEAFF TGTGCCAGCAGCTTGAGACAGGCCCCCCCTGAAGCTTTCTTT
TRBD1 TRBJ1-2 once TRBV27 CASSRDRAIYGYTF TGTGCCAGCAGTAGGGACAGAGCTATCTATGGCTACACCTTC
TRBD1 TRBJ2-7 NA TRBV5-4 CASSSDRGIYEQYF TGTGCCAGCAGCTCGGACAGGGGGATCTACGAGCAGTACTTC
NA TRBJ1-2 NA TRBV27 CASSPPGTRDYGYTF TGTGCCAGCAGTCCTCCCGGGACTCGGGACTATGGCTACACCTTC
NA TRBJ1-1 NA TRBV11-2 CASSLVPDALNTEAFF TGTGCCAGCAGCTTAGTCCCCGACGCGTTGAACACTGAAGCTTTCTTT
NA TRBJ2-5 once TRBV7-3 CASSLAGGKQETQYF TGTGCCAGCAGCTTAGCGGGCGGCAAACAAGAGACCCAGTACTTC
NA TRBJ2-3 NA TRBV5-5 CASSKGQSTDTQYF TGTGCCAGCAGCAAAGGACAGAGCACAGATACGCAGTATTTT
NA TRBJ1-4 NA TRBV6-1 CASSEPRINEKLFF TGTGCCAGCAGTGAACCCAGAATCAATGAAAAACTGTTTTTT
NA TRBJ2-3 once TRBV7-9 CASSSPWGDTQYF TGTGCCAGCAGCTCCCCCTGGGGAGATACGCAGTATTTT
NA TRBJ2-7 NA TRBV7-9 CASSNFYYSGGQPVDEQYF TGTGCCAGCAGCAATTTTTATTATTCCGGAGGGCAGCCGGTCGACGAGCAGTACTTC
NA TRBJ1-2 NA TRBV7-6 CASSATGRDGYTF TGTGCCAGCAGCGCAACAGGGCGGGATGGCTACACCTTC
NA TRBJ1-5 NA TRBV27 CASSNGPPNQPQHF TGTGCCAGCAGTAACGGACCGCCCAATCAGCCCCAGCATTTT
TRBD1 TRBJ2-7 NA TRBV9 CASSSTGLRDEQYF TGTGCCAGCAGCTCGACAGGGCTTCGCGACGAGCAGTACTTC
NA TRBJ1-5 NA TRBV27 CASSFGGDLGNQPQHF TGTGCCAGCAGTTTCGGGGGCGATCTAGGGAATCAGCCCCAGCATTTT
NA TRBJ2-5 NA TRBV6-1 CASSEQGVGAQETQYF TGTGCCAGCAGTGAACAGGGAGTAGGGGCCCAAGAGACCCAGTACTTC
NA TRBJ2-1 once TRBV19 CASRGLKAKRGNEQFF TGTGCCAGTAGAGGTTTAAAAGCGAAAAGAGGGAATGAGCAGTTCTTC
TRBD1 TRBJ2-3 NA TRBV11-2 CASSFSWGRDRDTQYF TGTGCCAGCAGCTTCAGTTGGGGCAGGGACAGGGATACGCAGTATTTT
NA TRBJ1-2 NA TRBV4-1 CASNLKAGGVNYGYTF TGCGCCAGCAACCTAAAGGCGGGGGGCGTGAACTATGGCTACACCTTC
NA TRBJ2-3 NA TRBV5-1 CASSFSLEAYTDTQYF TGCGCCAGCAGCTTCTCTCTGGAGGCATACACAGATACGCAGTATTTT
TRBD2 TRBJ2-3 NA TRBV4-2 CASSQDGSLAGGEGDTQYF TGTGCCAGCAGCCAAGATGGTAGTCTAGCGGGAGGAGAAGGCGATACGCAGTATTTT
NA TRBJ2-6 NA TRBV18 CASSPTAAALSGANVLTF TGTGCCAGCTCACCTACAGCGGCGGCCCTCTCTGGGGCCAACGTCCTGACTTTC